The 21 T cell receptor beta chains in this list originate from one sample, sequenced in a study of control samples from healthy donors and cancer patients. Method: immunoSEQ multiplex PCR; TCRdb's copy keeps in-frame clones and lacks some. The profile shows some 87,000 clones, roughly 84% of them singletons. Sequenced sample: PBMCs. These TCRs come from a man aged 55 to 70 with head and neck cancer.

This chain links TRBV28 with TRBJ2-5; 7 nucleotides align to TRBD2. CDR3 length equals 17 residues. Germline lookup yields CDR1 MDHEN and CDR2 SYDVKM. J lost 4 bases, V lost 3 bases, and 14 bases had no gene match. The CDR3 protein is CASSFFPRREQRETQYF. CDR3 sequence (DNA): TGTGCCAGCAGTTTTTTCCCACGGCGGGAGCAACGAGAGACCCAGTACTTC.

In the case of this clone: A junction boundary mismatches the germline segment, possibly from a read error. The genes are TRBV6-5 and TRBJ1-2, with D uncertain. This CDR3 has 14 residues. Germline-derived CDR1 and CDR2 are MNHEY and SVGAGI. CDR3 in amino acids: CASSPVGGSYDYTF. CDR3 DNA: TGTGCCAGCAGCCCGGTGGGAGGCAGCTATGACTACACCTTC.

The V call is TRBV19, the J call TRBJ1-1, with TRBD1 as a possible D gene (5 bases). Trimming shortened V by 6 bases and J by 1 base, and 15 bases separated the two germline ends. The CDR3 has 15 amino acids. Germline loops: CDR1 LNHDA, CDR2 SQIVND (reference sequence). The CDR3 sequence: CASRGWGRENTEAFF. The DNA for the CDR3 is TGTGCCAGTAGAGGGTGGGGCAGGGAGAACACTGAAGCTTTCTTT.

This clone was counted only a few times. The CDR3 region is CASSFGLANTGELFF. In DNA, the CDR3 is TGTGCCAGCAGCTTCGGACTAGCTAACACCGGGGAGCTGTTTTTT. This chain joins TRBV7-9 and TRBJ2-2; TRBD2 matches at 8 bases. The germline V gene has CDR1 SEHNR and CDR2 FQNEAQ (reference sequence). The CDR3 consists of 15 residues. V dropped 3 bases and J dropped 2; count of bases not matched to a gene: 2.

The chain is built from TRBV19 and TRBJ2-1, with D perhaps TRBD2 (5 bases). Deletions cut 8 bases from V and 0 bases from J, with 11 bases between. This CDR3 contains 14 residues. Germline CDR1 and CDR2: LNHDA and SQIVND (reference sequence). The DNA of the CDR3 is TGTGCCAGTCGTCGAGCGGACTCCTACAATGAGCAGTTCTTC. It is translated as CASRRADSYNEQFF.

The J gene is TRBJ1-1, the V gene TRBV2; possibly TRBD1 for D (5 bases). Trimming took off 0 bases at V and 10 bases at J, with 9 bases between the two ends. The CDR3 contains 12 residues. Germline CDR1 is SNHLY and CDR2 is FYNNEI. The CDR3: CASSEAARGAFF. The CDR3 DNA is TGTGCCAGCAGTGAAGCTGCAAGGGGAGCTTTCTTT.

The chain couples TRBV7-2 to TRBJ1-6, with TRBD1 matching 10 bases. Germline CDR1 reads SGHTA; CDR2 reads FQGNSA. This CDR3 is 15 amino acids long. Unmatched junction bases numbered 5, after V lost 3 bases and J lost 9 bases. Here the CDR3 DNA reads TGTGCCAGCAGCTTGGGACAGGGGCCTGGTTCACCCCTCCACTTT. Translated, it gives CASSLGQGPGSPLHF.

The gene calls are TRBV18 and TRBJ1-2; no reliable D call. The CDR3 is made up of 14 amino acids. Germline CDR1 reads KGHSH; CDR2 reads LQKENI. The V gene lost 5 bases and the J gene lost 8 bases, with 18 bases spanning the gap. As DNA, the CDR3 is TGTGCCAGCTCAGCACGGGGTGACCCGGGGGGCTACACCTTC. Translating it yields CASSARGDPGGYTF.

This clone was observed once. The chain carries TRBV5-1 and TRBJ1-1, with D perhaps matching TRBD1 (5 bases). Germline lookup yields CDR1 SGHRS and CDR2 YFSETQ. With 0 bases removed from V and 6 bases from J, the gap between germline ends came to 12 bases. The CDR3 sequence is 14 residues long. In DNA form, the CDR3 reads TGCGCCAGCAGCTTGGATCGACAAGGGGCTGAAGCTTTCTTT. Translating gives CASSLDRQGAEAFF.

This clone showed up just a few times. The V and J genes are TRBV5-4 and TRBJ1-6; D remains ambiguous. V was trimmed by 3 bases and J by 7 bases, leaving 5 bases between them. CDR1 and CDR2 (germline): SGHNT, YYREEE (reference sequence). The CDR3 loop spans 12 amino acids. The chain's CDR3 is CASSSQNSPLHF. Here the CDR3 DNA reads TGTGCCAGCAGCTCTCAAAATTCACCCCTCCACTTT.

The rearrangement joins TRBV5-1 to TRBJ2-3; D gene unclear. This CDR3 is built from 16 residues. Germline V lookup: CDR1 SGHRS, CDR2 YFSETQ. The germline V and J ends were trimmed by 0 bases and 0 bases, with 11 bases remaining between them. The CDR3 region has the DNA TGCGCCAGCAGCTTGGTTGGCGAACCTAGCACAGATACGCAGTATTTT. Translated: CASSLVGEPSTDTQYF.

This clone was observed a handful of times. This chain joins TRBV30 and TRBJ1-5; no definite D call. V shed 2 bases and J shed 4 bases, with 15 bases lying between them. Germline V gene data show CDR1 as GTSNPN and CDR2 as SVGIG (reference sequence). This CDR3 has 15 amino acids. The CDR3 spells CAWSHPGSSNQPQHF. In nucleotides, the CDR3 is TGTGCCTGGAGTCACCCGGGGAGTTCAAATCAGCCCCAGCATTTT.

The chain links TRBV19 to TRBJ2-7; 7 bases map to TRBD1. CDR3 length equals 15 residues. Losses at the gene ends were 5 bases for V and 2 bases for J; bases not matched to a gene: 9. Germline CDR1 LNHDA, CDR2 SQIVND (reference sequence). The CDR3 DNA is TGTGCCAGTAGTTCCCAGGGGGAGTACCCCTACGAGCAGTACTTC. Encoded protein: CASSSQGEYPYEQYF. Based on the CDR3 plus reference TRBV19 and TRBJ2-7, the full variable domain is DGGITQSPKYLFRKEGQNVTLSCEQNLNHDAMYWYRQDPGQGLRLIYYSQIVNDFQKGDIAEGYSVSREKKESFPLTVTSAQKNPTAFYLCASSSQGEYPYEQYFGPGTRLTVT.

The chain joins TRBV19 to TRBJ2-1, with D possibly TRBD1 on 5 matching bases. This CDR3 is 11 amino acids long. Germline CDR1 LNHDA, CDR2 SQIVND (reference sequence). Trimming took 8 bases from V and 9 from J, leaving 11 bases between them. The CDR3 loop reads CASSKRGEQFF. CDR3 DNA sequence: TGTGCCAGTTCGAAAAGGGGTGAGCAGTTCTTC.

The chain employs TRBV6-4 and TRBJ2-2; D ambiguous. The germline gives CDR1 MRHNA, CDR2 SNTAGT. This CDR3 has 14 residues. Trimming took off 1 base at V and 3 bases at J, with 6 bases between the two ends. The CDR3: CASSDFGDTGELFF. CDR3 sequence (DNA): TGTGCCAGCAGTGACTTTGGGGACACCGGGGAGCTGTTTTTT.

The rearrangement joins TRBV7-9 to TRBJ2-5; no firm D call. Germline lookup yields CDR1 SEHNR and CDR2 FQNEAQ (reference sequence). Trimming removed 5 bases from V and 2 bases from J, with 9 bases in between. This CDR3 region has 13 residues. CDR3 amino acids: CASSRLPQETQYF. The CDR3 DNA reads as TGTGCCAGCAGCCGTTTACCACAAGAGACCCAGTACTTC.

The chain joins TRBV20-1 to TRBJ1-4; D gene unclear. Germline V gene data show CDR1 as DFQATT and CDR2 as SNEGSKA (reference sequence). Trimming stripped 3 bases from V and 3 bases from J, with 14 bases between. CDR3 length: 15 residues. Written as DNA, the CDR3 is TGCAGTGCTAGTACCATAGGAGAACCTAATGAAAAACTGTTTTTT. It specifies CSASTIGEPNEKLFF.

The chain uses TRBV6-5 and TRBJ2-7; a weak D match, TRBD2 (5 bases). V was shortened by 6 bases and J by 6 bases, with 18 bases between the two germline ends. Germline CDR1 MNHEY, CDR2 SVGAGI. This CDR3 is 14 amino acids long. CDR3 bases: TGTGCCAGCAGGGGAGACGCCAGCATGCGCGAGCAGTACTTC. Encoded protein: CASRGDASMREQYF.

This clone was detected once. The chain links TRBV5-1 to TRBJ2-1; possibly TRBD1 for D (6 bases). CDR3 length: 14 residues. Per germline, CDR1 SGHRS and CDR2 YFSETQ. V was cut by 4 bases and J by 5 bases, with 13 bases left in between. CDR3 nucleotides: TGCGCCAGCAGCCAGGTTTGGACAGACAATGAGCAGTTCTTC. Amino acids: CASSQVWTDNEQFF.

The chain is built from TRBV5-1 and TRBJ2-1; D is unclear. CDR1 is SGHRS, CDR2 YFSETQ, per germline. Trimming pared 0 bases from V and 3 bases from J, leaving 4 bases between. The CDR3 is 13 amino acids. The CDR3 DNA is TGCGCCAGCAGCTTGGAGCACTACAATGAGCAGTTCTTC. Its translation: CASSLEHYNEQFF.

The CDR3 DNA reads TGCGCCAGCAGACAGGAGTCTGGAAACACCATATATTTT. This sequence encodes CASRQESGNTIYF. This chain joins TRBV5-1 and TRBJ1-3; possible D gene TRBD1, 5 bases. The germline V and J ends were trimmed by 5 bases and 1 base, with 7 bases remaining between them. The CDR3 runs to 13 residues. Per germline, CDR1 SGHRS and CDR2 YFSETQ. The full variable domain, rest sourced from reference TRBV5-1 and TRBJ1-3, is KAGVTQTPRYLIKTRGQQVTLSCSPISGHRSVSWYQQTPGQGLQFLFEYFSETQRNKGNFPGRFSGRQFSNSRSEMNVSTLELGDSALYLCASRQESGNTIYFGEGSWLTVV.